One T cell receptor (beta chain) is described in this entry. What it recognizes is unknown. Trimming shortened V by 3 bases and J by 5 bases, and 23 bases separated the two germline ends. CDR1 and CDR2 (germline): SQVTM, ANQGSEA. The CDR3 length is 16 residues. cDNA came from roughly 0.5 to 1 ug RNA primed by random hexamers. TCRdb itself ran the immunoSEQ multiplex PCR reads through MiXCR, one entry per CDR3 protein. The table records 27,000 or so distinct CDR3 sequences, 94% of them present only once. These data originate in a study of CD8 T cells in Susac syndrome. Findings of the study overall: The authors acknowledged that the study's TCR sequencing and HLA analysis involved relatively few individuals.

The chain is built from TRBV29-1 and TRBJ2-7; no reliable D call. The clonotype was recovered from a human donor in good health. Sequencing used CD8+ T cells from PBMCs. CDR3 coding DNA: TGCAGCGTTGAGGCTGCCGCGGATTCCAAACCCAACGAGCAGTACTTC. Amino acid sequence: CSVEAAADSKPNEQYF.